These 14 T cell receptor beta chains share one sample of origin, sequenced in a study of blood T cells in healthy people across ages. With a J-beta primer mix and a sample-barcoded 5' primer, a second PCR ran about 6 to 11 cycles. Each CDR3 protein is one row after TCRdb ran MiXCR on the 5' RACE reads. The data contain hundreds of thousands of distinct CDR3 sequences, roughly 50% of them singletons. Sequenced material: blood. Every receptor here comes from a man aged 40-55 years in good health.

The rearrangement joins TRBV18 to TRBJ2-5, with D possibly being TRBD2 (5 bases). This CDR3 contains 14 residues. Germline CDR1 KGHSH, CDR2 LQKENI. Trimming took off 5 bases at V and 0 bases at J, with 10 bases between the two ends. The CDR3 bases are TGTGCCAGCTCATTCAAGAGGGACCAAGAGACCCAGTACTTC. Amino acid sequence: CASSFKRDQETQYF.

The gene calls are TRBV4-3 and TRBJ2-7, with D possibly being TRBD2 (7 bases). The J call may be faulty, since TRBJ2-5 better matches the DNA end. This CDR3 contains 15 residues. Germline-derived CDR1 and CDR2 are LGHNA and YSLEER. CDR3 DNA: TGCGCCAGCAGCCAAGAAGGGGGAGGGATAGAGACCCAGTACTTC. As protein: CASSQEGGGIETQYF.

The J gene is TRBJ2-7, the V gene TRBV27; 10 bases agree with TRBD2. The CDR3 contains 14 residues. Trimming took 5 bases from V and 5 from J; bases not matched to a gene: 6. Per the germline V gene, CDR1 is MNHEY and CDR2 is SMNVEV (reference sequence). CDR3 coding DNA: TGTGCCAGCAGTACAGGACTAGCGGTTAACGAGCAGTACTTC. It translates to CASSTGLAVNEQYF.

This clonotype was detected only once. The V and J genes are TRBV28 and TRBJ2-1, with 10 nucleotides matching TRBD2. Trimming removed 8 bases from V and 7 bases from J; junction bases left unmatched: 5. Germline V gives CDR1 MDHEN, CDR2 SYDVKM. This CDR3 has 13 residues. CDR3 protein: CASLLAGVNEQFF. For the CDR3, the DNA is TGTGCCAGCCTCCTAGCGGGAGTTAATGAGCAGTTCTTC.

This clonotype was counted between two and nine times. V gene TRBV7-9 combines with J gene TRBJ2-3; the D is unclear. There are 13 residues in the CDR3. CDR1 is SEHNR, CDR2 FQNEAQ, per germline (reference sequence). V shed 6 bases and J shed 0 bases, with 7 bases lying between them. Written as DNA, the CDR3 is TGTGCCAGCAGACCTGGCAGCACAGATACGCAGTATTTT. As protein: CASRPGSTDTQYF.

This chain joins TRBV12-5 and TRBJ2-1; D unresolved. V was trimmed by 0 bases and J by 5 bases, leaving 14 bases between them. This CDR3 is built from 16 residues. CDR1 and CDR2 from the germline V gene are LGHNT and FRNRAP. CDR3 protein: CASGLVTALRDNEQFF. CDR3 DNA sequence: TGTGCTAGTGGTTTGGTCACAGCCCTTCGCGACAATGAGCAGTTCTTC.

V usage is TRBV5-1 and J usage is TRBJ2-3; D not certain. The CDR3 totals 14 residues. Germline-derived CDR1 and CDR2 are SGHRS and YFSETQ. V lost 4 bases, J lost 4 bases, and 13 bases lay in between. The CDR3 nucleotides read TGCGCCAGCAGCCTCGTCGGAAGCCCAGATACGCAGTATTTT. Translating gives CASSLVGSPDTQYF.

The rearrangement joins TRBV10-2 to TRBJ2-3, with D possibly TRBD2 on 5 matching bases. CDR1 is WSHSY, CDR2 SAAADI, per germline. Between the trimmed V and J ends, which lost 6 bases and 14 bases, there was a span of 21 bases. The CDR3 extends over 13 amino acids. In nucleotides, the CDR3 is TGCGCCAGCAGACCGGGAACAGACCCCCCGGCGTATTTT. It translates to CASRPGTDPPAYF.

There are a few counts of this clonotype. CDR3 nucleotides: TGTGCCAGCCGGGGGGAGGAAAAAGAGACCCAGTACTTC. It specifies CASRGEEKETQYF. The rearrangement joins TRBV25-1 to TRBJ2-5; the match to TRBD2 covers 7 bases. Per the germline V gene, CDR1 is MGHDK and CDR2 is SYGVNS. This CDR3 spans 13 amino acids. The V segment lost 8 bases and the J segment 3 bases; nucleotides outside the gene matches: 6.

V usage is TRBV28 and J usage is TRBJ2-5; 8 positions agree with TRBD1. Gene TRBJ2-7 matches the end of the DNA better, so the J call may be wrong. CDR3 size: 17 residues. CDR1 and CDR2 (germline): MDHEN, SYDVKM. Here the CDR3 DNA reads TGTGCCAGCAGTTTAGGCCAGGGGGCGGCTTTAACTTACGAGCAGTACTTC. Residues: CASSLGQGAALTYEQYF.

This clonotype was seen only a few times. V gene TRBV6-2 or TRBV6-3 combines with J gene TRBJ2-7; 9 nucleotides match TRBD1. The CDR3 consists of 15 residues. V dropped 4 bases and J dropped 3; count of bases not matched to a gene: 7. CDR1 and CDR2 (germline): MNHEY, SVGEGT. The DNA for the CDR3 is TGTGCCAGCAGTTCCTTTGGGACAGGGAACTACGAGCAGTACTTC. Protein: CASSSFGTGNYEQYF.

The rearrangement joins TRBV20-1 to TRBJ1-1; tentative D call: TRBD1 (5 bases). CDR1 and CDR2 from the germline V gene are DFQATT and SNEGSKA (reference sequence). The CDR3 runs to 13 residues. Between the trimmed V and J ends, which lost 2 bases and 4 bases, there was a span of 11 bases. CDR3 sequence: CSARFGGITEAFF. In DNA form, the CDR3 reads TGCAGTGCTAGATTCGGGGGGATCACTGAAGCTTTCTTT.

V and J are TRBV5-1 and TRBJ2-1; 7 positions match TRBD2. The CDR3 spans 15 residues. The V and J ends lost 4 bases and 6 bases, in that order; junction bases with no gene match: 10. Germline V lookup: CDR1 SGHRS, CDR2 YFSETQ. The CDR3 nucleotides are TGCGCCAGCAGCCCCCGCGGCAGGGAGGGCAATGAGCAGTTCTTC. It translates to CASSPRGREGNEQFF. The whole variable domain, remainder taken from reference TRBV5-1 and TRBJ2-1, is KAGVTQTPRYLIKTRGQQVTLSCSPISGHRSVSWYQQTPGQGLQFLFEYFSETQRNKGNFPGRFSGRQFSNSRSEMNVSTLELGDSALYLCASSPRGREGNEQFFGPGTRLTVL.

The chain recombines TRBV3-1 with TRBJ2-1, with TRBD2 identical over 13 bases. J gave up 4 bases and V 1 base, and 7 bases lay outside the gene matches. Looked up from germline, CDR1 is LGHDT and CDR2 is YNNKEL (reference sequence). CDR3 length equals 18 residues. CDR3 loop: CASSQGEPGLAGYNEQFF. Written as DNA, the CDR3 is TGTGCCAGCAGCCAAGGGGAACCGGGACTAGCGGGGTACAATGAGCAGTTCTTC.